These T cell receptor beta chains were read from a single sample in a study of vaccination effects on CD4 cells after COVID-19. Antigens of these TCRs are unknown. Using immunoSEQ multiplex PCR, the repertoire was profiled, and TCRdb retains in-frame clones only, with some absent. The sample shows about 43,000 clones, roughly four fifths of them seen only once. The sequences come from CD4+ T cells from PBMCs cultured with SARS-CoV-2 spike peptides, collected before COVID-19 vaccination. Receptor source: a human donor who received a COVID-19 vaccine. CDR3s include the opening cysteine and the closing phenylalanine or tryptophan. A D gene is named only where the DNA matches it firmly. Where a row states a size, it is once, few, many or the class of an expanded clone; other rows omit it.

NA	TRBV5-1	TRBJ1-2	NA	TGCGCCAGCAGCTTGGATTTCAACAAGGAAGGGTATGGCTACACCTTC	CASSLDFNKEGYGYTF
NA	TRBV7-3	TRBJ2-2	NA	TGTGCCAGCAGCGCGGACGGACCGAACACCGGGGAGCTGTTTTTT	CASSADGPNTGELFF
NA	TRBV2	TRBJ1-4	NA	TGTGCCAGCAGTGAGTGGGCGGGGGCAAGTGAAAAACTGTTTTTT	CASSEWAGASEKLFF
NA	TRBV6-1	TRBJ2-3	TRBD1	TGTGCCAGCAGTGATGGGCCAGGGGGCCCCACAGATACGCAGTATTTT	CASSDGPGGPTDTQYF
NA	TRBV4-3	TRBJ2-5	NA	TGCGCCAGCAGCCAAGTGGGGAGGGGGGGCAGGGAGACCCAGTACTTC	CASSQVGRGGRETQYF
NA	TRBV5-1	TRBJ2-3	NA	TGCGCCAGCAGCTTGGGGGGTGGTAAAGAAGATACGCAGTATTTT	CASSLGGGKEDTQYF
NA	TRBV29-1	TRBJ2-5	NA	TGCAGCGTTGAGAGTACTGGTGAGACCCAGTACTTC	CSVESTGETQYF
few	TRBV19	TRBJ1-2	TRBD1	TGTGCCAGTAGTACTGGACAGGGCTATGGCTACACCTTC	CASSTGQGYGYTF
NA	TRBV6-2/TRBV6-3	TRBJ1-2	TRBD1	TGTGCCAGCAGTTACTGGCAGGGGGCGCATGGCTACACCTTC	CASSYWQGAHGYTF
NA	TRBV18	TRBJ1-5	TRBD1	TGTGCCAGCTCACCCGACAGGGTTAGCAATCAGCCCCAGCATTTT	CASSPDRVSNQPQHF
NA	TRBV10-3	TRBJ2-2	NA	TGTGCCATCAGTGAGTCGGGCTTACAGAACACCGGGGAGCTGTTTTTT	CAISESGLQNTGELFF
NA	TRBV7-2	TRBJ2-5	TRBD2	TGTGCCAGCAGCCAGCGGGGGGGCCTGGAGACCCAGTACTTC	CASSQRGGLETQYF
NA	TRBV4-1	TRBJ2-3	TRBD1	TGCGCCAGCAGCCAGTACCCTTCCGGGACAGGGGTTCCAGATACGCAGTATTTT	CASSQYPSGTGVPDTQYF
NA	TRBV7-2	TRBJ2-3	NA	TGTGCCAGCAGCTCTGCTATGGGAAGCACAGATACGCAGTATTTT	CASSSAMGSTDTQYF
NA	TRBV10-2	TRBJ2-3	TRBD1	TGCGCCACCCTACAGGGGGCAACGGATACGCAGTATTTT	CATLQGATDTQYF